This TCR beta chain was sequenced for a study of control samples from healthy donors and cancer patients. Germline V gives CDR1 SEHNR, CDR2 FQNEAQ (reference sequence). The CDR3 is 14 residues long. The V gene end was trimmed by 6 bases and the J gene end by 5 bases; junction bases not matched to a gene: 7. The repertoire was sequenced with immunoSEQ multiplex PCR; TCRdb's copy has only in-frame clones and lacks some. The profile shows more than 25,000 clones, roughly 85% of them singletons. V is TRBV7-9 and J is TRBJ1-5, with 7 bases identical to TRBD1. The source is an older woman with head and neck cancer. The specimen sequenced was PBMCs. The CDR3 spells CASSFDREYQPQHF. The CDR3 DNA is TGTGCCAGCAGTTTTGACAGGGAATATCAGCCCCAGCATTTT.